This entry lists 21 T cell receptor beta chains sequenced from one sample in a study of T cell repertoires in cytomegalovirus infection. MiXCR, run by TCRdb on the reads, gives a single entry per CDR3 protein. The data contain roughly 500,000 distinct CDR3 sequences, 11% of them singletons. Sequencing was carried out using PBMCs. These receptors were obtained from a human donor in good health (CMV status not recorded). Some clones in this sample may be carry-over from other donors' samples.

The CDR3 region is CASSLAKLAGFTEQFF. In DNA, the CDR3 is TGTGCCAGCAGCTTAGCTAAACTAGCGGGGTTTACTGAGCAGTTCTTC. The chain uses TRBV7-9 and TRBJ2-1, with TRBD2 matching over 10 bases. CDR3 length: 16 residues. V trimming: 0 bases; J trimming: 9 bases; junction bases outside the gene matches: 8. The germline gives CDR1 SEHNR, CDR2 FQNEAQ (reference sequence).

This clonotype was counted ten times or more. The rearrangement joins TRBV6-1 to TRBJ2-3; TRBD2 matches 7 bases. This CDR3 contains 14 residues. The V and J ends lost 6 bases and 1 base, in that order; junction bases with no gene match: 4. Per germline, CDR1 MNHNS and CDR2 SASEGT. The CDR3 bases are TGTGCCAGCAGAGGCGGGGGTCGCACAGATACGCAGTATTTT. As protein: CASRGGGRTDTQYF.

This clonotype was found a few times. V and J are TRBV29-1 and TRBJ2-3; 10 bases map to TRBD2. The CDR3 totals 14 residues. V gave up 4 bases and J gave up 0 bases; unmatched junction bases: 1. The germline CDR1 and CDR2 sequences are SQVTM and ANQGSEA. CDR3 in DNA: TGCAGCGTTGGGACTAGCGGTAGCACAGATACGCAGTATTTT. This gives the protein CSVGTSGSTDTQYF.

This clonotype has a handful of counts. The chain joins TRBV2 to TRBJ2-2, with 7 bases fitting TRBD1. Looked up from germline, CDR1 is SNHLY and CDR2 is FYNNEI. The CDR3 runs 15 residues. The junction had 7 bases not matched to a gene; V was cut back by 7 bases and J by 2 bases. The CDR3 sequence is CASIGGQRNTGELFF. CDR3 in DNA: TGTGCCAGCATAGGGGGACAGAGAAACACCGGGGAGCTGTTTTTT.

Many counts were recorded for this clonotype. The V and J genes are TRBV12-5 and TRBJ1-6; no definite D call. V dropped 3 bases and J dropped 7 bases, with 7 bases sitting between them. The CDR3 runs 13 residues. Germline V CDR1 and CDR2: LGHNT, FRNRAP. CDR3 residues: CASGFRSNSPLHF. In DNA form, the CDR3 reads TGTGCTAGTGGTTTTCGGTCAAATTCACCCCTCCACTTT.

This clonotype appeared many times. V is TRBV24-1 and J is TRBJ2-5, with 7 bases that match TRBD2. CDR3 length: 19 amino acids. Germline V gives CDR1 KGHDR, CDR2 SFDVKD. The ends lost 3 bases at V and 3 bases at J; junction bases unmatched: 18. CDR3 sequence (DNA): TGTGCCACCAGTGATCTTGGATTGTCCGGGACTATCGAGAAAGAGACCCAGTACTTC. This encodes CATSDLGLSGTIEKETQYF.

This clonotype was found many times. The V call is TRBV30, the J call TRBJ1-1; D is unresolved. The ends were cut back, 4 bases at V and 3 bases at J, with 12 bases in the middle. Per germline, CDR1 GTSNPN and CDR2 SVGIG (reference sequence). The CDR3 totals 13 residues. The CDR3 nucleotides are TGTGCCTGGACCATTCCAGTATACACTGAAGCTTTCTTT. Translating gives CAWTIPVYTEAFF.

This clonotype was picked up a small number of times. V is TRBV3-1 and J is TRBJ1-5; 10 nucleotides line up with TRBD1. CDR1 is LGHDT and CDR2 is YNNKEL in the germline V gene (reference sequence). This CDR3 region has 16 residues. V lost 3 bases and J lost 4; bases outside the gene matches: 6. This chain's CDR3 is CASSHTGTGVNQPQHF. CDR3 DNA sequence: TGTGCCAGCAGCCACACCGGGACAGGGGTTAATCAGCCCCAGCATTTT. The variable domain in full, completed from reference TRBV3-1 and TRBJ1-5, reads DTAVSQTPKYLVTQMGNDKSIKCEQNLGHDTMYWYKQDSKKFLKIMFSYNNKELIINETVPNRFSPKSPDKAHLNLHINSLELGDSAVYFCASSHTGTGVNQPQHFGDGTRLSIL.

This clonotype turned up a few times. The chain recombines TRBV25-1 with TRBJ2-1; D may be TRBD2 (5 bases). V gave up 6 bases and J gave up 3 bases, with 12 bases separating them. The CDR3 has 14 residues. The germline CDR1 and CDR2 sequences are MGHDK and SYGVNS. The CDR3: CASSQWENYNEQFF. As DNA, the CDR3 is TGTGCCAGCAGCCAATGGGAGAACTACAATGAGCAGTTCTTC.

This clonotype occurred many times. The genes are TRBV27 and TRBJ2-6; possibly TRBD1 or TRBD2 for D (5 bases each). CDR1 and CDR2 from the germline V gene are MNHEY and SMNVEV (reference sequence). This CDR3 spans 17 amino acids. The ends were cut back, 2 bases at V and 0 bases at J, with 11 bases in the middle. CDR3 coding DNA: TGTGCCAGCAGTTTAGAGGCAGGGAGCTCTGGGGCCAACGTCCTGACTTTC. Translating it yields CASSLEAGSSGANVLTF.

Points on this clonotype: With a much larger clone just one base away, this may be a read error. The chain recombines TRBV28 with TRBJ2-1, with D perhaps matching TRBD2 (6 bases). Trimming took off 2 bases at V and 7 bases at J, with 18 bases between the two ends. The CDR3 has 16 amino acids. CDR1 MDHEN and CDR2 SYDVKM come from the germline V gene. DNA for the CDR3: TGTGCCAGCAGTTTACTCGGACTATCGGGAGAGAATGAGCAGTTCTTC. Protein: CASSLLGLSGENEQFF.

This clonotype was found a few times. The rearrangement joins TRBV20-1 to TRBJ2-7, with TRBD1 matching 9 bases. Trimming cost V 5 bases and J 2 bases; bases outside gene matches: 7. Germline-derived CDR1 and CDR2 are DFQATT and SNEGSKA (reference sequence). The length of the CDR3 is 14 residues. CDR3 amino acids: CSAWTGEGTYEQYF. The CDR3 DNA sequence: TGCAGTGCTTGGACAGGGGAAGGGACCTACGAGCAGTACTTC.

The sample holds many counts of this clonotype. The genes are TRBV7-9 and TRBJ2-5; D tentatively fits TRBD1 or TRBD2 (5 bases each). Per germline, CDR1 SEHNR and CDR2 FQNEAQ (reference sequence). With 3 bases removed from V and 1 base from J, the gap between germline ends came to 15 bases. This CDR3 spans 16 amino acids. DNA for the CDR3: TGTGCCAGCAGCTTGGGGGTGGAACTGGGCCAAGAGACCCAGTACTTC. Its protein product is CASSLGVELGQETQYF.

This clonotype was seen repeatedly, ten times or more. This chain joins TRBV12-5 and TRBJ2-1; 13 bases map to TRBD2. Per germline, CDR1 LGHNT and CDR2 FRNRAP. With 5 bases clipped from V and 12 bases from J, the junction kept 7 bases outside the gene matches. The CDR3 sequence is 14 residues long. DNA of the CDR3: TGTGCTAGTGGTCCCTCGGGACTAGCGGGGTTGCAGTTCTTC. It is translated as CASGPSGLAGLQFF.

This clonotype was recorded a few times. This sequence joins TRBV3-1 and TRBJ1-4; TRBD1 aligns across 7 bases. The CDR3 has 15 residues. The J segment lost 7 bases and the V segment lost 4 bases, leaving 9 bases of the junction unmatched. Per germline, CDR1 LGHDT and CDR2 YNNKEL (reference sequence). CDR3 in amino acids: CASSRLSGQSEKLFF. CDR3 coding DNA: TGTGCCAGCAGCCGACTATCGGGACAGAGTGAAAAACTGTTTTTT.

This clonotype was observed many times. This chain links TRBV2 with TRBJ1-4; TRBD1 might be the D (6 bases). V lost 6 bases and J 8 bases, leaving 19 bases between the germline ends. CDR1 is SNHLY, CDR2 FYNNEI, per germline. This CDR3 has 15 residues. The CDR3 DNA is TGTGCCAGCAGAAAGGGGGGACTCGGCTTAGAAAAACTGTTTTTT. Translation gives CASRKGGLGLEKLFF.

The table lists this clonotype with a few counts. The chain combines TRBV14 with TRBJ2-1; 7 bases agree with TRBD2. Germline CDR1 reads SGHDN; CDR2 reads FVKESK. The CDR3 covers 15 residues. The junction had 5 bases not matched to a gene; V was cut back by 2 bases and J by 4 bases. The CDR3 loop is CASSQKSGNYNEQFF. As DNA, the CDR3 is TGTGCCAGCAGCCAAAAGAGCGGGAATTACAATGAGCAGTTCTTC.

This clonotype was seen repeatedly, ten times or more. V gene TRBV7-8 combines with J gene TRBJ1-5; D is unclear. Per the germline V gene, CDR1 is SGHVS and CDR2 is FQNEAQ. V lost 3 bases and J 5 bases, leaving 8 bases between the germline ends. The CDR3 loop spans 13 amino acids. CDR3 DNA: TGTGCCAGCAGCTTGTCAACCTATCAGCCCCAGCATTTT. Translating gives CASSLSTYQPQHF.

This clonotype appeared many times. The CDR3 loop is CASSTPANYGYTF. The CDR3 bases are TGTGCCAGTAGTACTCCAGCTAACTATGGCTACACCTTC. The V and J genes are TRBV19 and TRBJ1-2; the D is unclear. From germline, CDR1 is LNHDA and CDR2 SQIVND (reference sequence). The CDR3 is 13 amino acids. V was trimmed by 4 bases and J by 0 bases, leaving 6 bases between them. The complete variable domain, with remaining parts taken from reference TRBV19 and TRBJ1-2, reads DGGITQSPKYLFRKEGQNVTLSCEQNLNHDAMYWYRQDPGQGLRLIYYSQIVNDFQKGDIAEGYSVSREKKESFPLTVTSAQKNPTAFYLCASSTPANYGYTFGSGTRLTVV.

This clonotype was seen at least ten times. V gene TRBV19 combines with J gene TRBJ2-1; 13 nucleotides match TRBD2. The CDR3 runs 16 residues. Germline values: CDR1 LNHDA, CDR2 SQIVND (reference sequence). The ends lost 1 base at V and 10 bases at J; junction bases unmatched: 7. The CDR3, as DNA: TGTGCCAGTAGTATAGGACTAGCGGGGGGAATAGGGGAGCAGTTCTTC. As protein: CASSIGLAGGIGEQFF.

The table lists this clonotype with many counts. The CDR3 is CASSFYLAGGSEQFF. CDR3 DNA sequence: TGTGCCAGTAGCTTTTACCTAGCGGGAGGAAGTGAGCAGTTCTTC. V gene TRBV19 combines with J gene TRBJ2-1; 11 bases line up with TRBD2. The CDR3 has 15 residues. After removal of 6 bases from V and 9 bases from J, the junction contained 10 bases not matched to a gene. The germline gives CDR1 LNHDA, CDR2 SQIVND (reference sequence).